The TCR beta chain under discussion was sequenced for a study of T cell changes during pregnancy in multiple sclerosis. V lost 2 bases and J 7 bases, leaving 13 bases between the germline ends. The CDR3 consists of 14 residues. Germline V gene sequence: CDR1 SGHRS, CDR2 YFSETQ. The repertoire was sequenced with immunoSEQ multiplex PCR; TCRdb's copy has only in-frame clones and lacks some. The sample carries 100,000 or so clones, over 85% recorded once. This specimen consisted of peripheral blood, obtained after pregnancy. The clonotype was recovered from a female donor in good health, enrolled as a control in a pregnancy study. The chain combines TRBV5-1 with TRBJ2-1; D gene ambiguous. CDR3 bases: TGCGCCAGCAGCTTTGCAGCCCTCGGGAATGAGCAGTTCTTC. Residues: CASSFAALGNEQFF.